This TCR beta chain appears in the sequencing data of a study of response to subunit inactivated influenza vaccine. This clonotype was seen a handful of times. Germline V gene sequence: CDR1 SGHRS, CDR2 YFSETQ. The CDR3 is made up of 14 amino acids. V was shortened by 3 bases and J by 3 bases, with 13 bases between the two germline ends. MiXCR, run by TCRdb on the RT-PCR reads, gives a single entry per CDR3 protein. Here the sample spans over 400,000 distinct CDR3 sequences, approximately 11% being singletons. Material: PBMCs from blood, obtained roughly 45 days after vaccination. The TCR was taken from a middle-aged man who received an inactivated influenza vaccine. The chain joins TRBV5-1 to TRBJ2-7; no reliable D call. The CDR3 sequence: CASSSVPNSYEQYF. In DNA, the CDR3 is TGCGCCAGCAGCTCTGTGCCTAACAGCTACGAGCAGTACTTC.